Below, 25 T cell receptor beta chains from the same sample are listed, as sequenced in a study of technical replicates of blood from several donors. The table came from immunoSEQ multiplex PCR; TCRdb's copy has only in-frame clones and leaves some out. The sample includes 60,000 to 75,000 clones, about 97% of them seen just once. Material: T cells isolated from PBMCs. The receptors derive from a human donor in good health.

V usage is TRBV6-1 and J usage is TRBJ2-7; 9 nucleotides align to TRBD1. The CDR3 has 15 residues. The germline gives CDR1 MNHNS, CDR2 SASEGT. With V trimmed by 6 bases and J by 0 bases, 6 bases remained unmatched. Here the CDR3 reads CASRGPGQGSYEQYF. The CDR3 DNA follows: TGTGCCAGCAGGGGACCGGGACAGGGCTCCTACGAGCAGTACTTC.

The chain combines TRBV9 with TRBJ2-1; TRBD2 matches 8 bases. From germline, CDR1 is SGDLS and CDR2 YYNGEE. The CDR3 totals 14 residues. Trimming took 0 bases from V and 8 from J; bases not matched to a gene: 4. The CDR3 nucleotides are TGTGCCAGCAGCGTAGTCGCGGGAGGAGATGAGCAGTTCTTC. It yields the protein CASSVVAGGDEQFF.

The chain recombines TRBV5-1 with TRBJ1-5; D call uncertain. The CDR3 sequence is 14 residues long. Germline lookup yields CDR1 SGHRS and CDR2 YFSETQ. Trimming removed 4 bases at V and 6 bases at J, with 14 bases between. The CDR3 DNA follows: TGCGCCAGCAGCCTTTACGGGGTCAGTCAGCCCCAGCATTTT. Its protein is CASSLYGVSQPQHF.

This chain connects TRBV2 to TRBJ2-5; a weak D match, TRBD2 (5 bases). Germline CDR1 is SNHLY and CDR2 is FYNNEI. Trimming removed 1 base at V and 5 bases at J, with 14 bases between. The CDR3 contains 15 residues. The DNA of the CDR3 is TGTGCCAGCAGTGAAGACGGACCTCCGGGGGAGACCCAGTACTTC. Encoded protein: CASSEDGPPGETQYF.

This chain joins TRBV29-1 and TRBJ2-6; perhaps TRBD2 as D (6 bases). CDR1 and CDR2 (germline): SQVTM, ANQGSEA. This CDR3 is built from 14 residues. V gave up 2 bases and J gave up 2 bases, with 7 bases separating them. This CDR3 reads CSVESGAGANVLTF. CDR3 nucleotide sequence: TGCAGCGTTGAATCGGGGGCTGGGGCCAACGTCCTGACTTTC.

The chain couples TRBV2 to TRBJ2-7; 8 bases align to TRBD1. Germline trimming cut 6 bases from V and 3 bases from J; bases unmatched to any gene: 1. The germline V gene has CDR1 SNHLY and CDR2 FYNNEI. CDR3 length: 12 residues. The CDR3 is CASRDRVYEQYF. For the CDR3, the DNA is TGTGCCAGCAGGGACAGGGTCTACGAGCAGTACTTC.

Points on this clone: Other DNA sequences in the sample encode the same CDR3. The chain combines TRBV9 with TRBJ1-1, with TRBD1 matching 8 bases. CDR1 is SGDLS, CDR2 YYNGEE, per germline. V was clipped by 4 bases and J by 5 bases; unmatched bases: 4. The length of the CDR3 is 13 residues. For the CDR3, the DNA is TGTGCCAGCAGCCCTGACAGGGGAACTGAAGCTTTCTTT. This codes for CASSPDRGTEAFF.

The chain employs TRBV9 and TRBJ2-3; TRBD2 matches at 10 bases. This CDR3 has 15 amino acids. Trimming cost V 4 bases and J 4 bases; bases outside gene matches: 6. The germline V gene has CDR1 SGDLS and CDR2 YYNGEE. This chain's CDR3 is CASSLAGVMADTQYF. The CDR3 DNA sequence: TGTGCCAGCAGCCTAGCGGGAGTCATGGCAGATACGCAGTATTTT.

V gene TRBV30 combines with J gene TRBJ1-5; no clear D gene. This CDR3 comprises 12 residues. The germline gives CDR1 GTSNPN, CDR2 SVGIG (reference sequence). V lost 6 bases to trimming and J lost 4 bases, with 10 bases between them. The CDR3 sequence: CACSDLNQPQHF. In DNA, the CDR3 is TGTGCCTGTTCGGACTTGAATCAGCCCCAGCATTTT.

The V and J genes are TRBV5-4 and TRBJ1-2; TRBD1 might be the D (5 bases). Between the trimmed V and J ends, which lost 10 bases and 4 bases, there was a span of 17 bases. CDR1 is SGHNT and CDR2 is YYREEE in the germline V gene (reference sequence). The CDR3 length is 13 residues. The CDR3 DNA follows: TGTGCCGCGAAACAAGGGGCCGCCTATGGCTACACCTTC. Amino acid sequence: CAAKQGAAYGYTF.

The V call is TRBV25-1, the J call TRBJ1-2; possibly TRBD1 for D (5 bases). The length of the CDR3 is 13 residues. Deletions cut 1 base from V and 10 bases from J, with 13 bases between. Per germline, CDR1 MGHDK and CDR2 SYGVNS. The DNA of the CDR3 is TGTGCCAGCAGTGAATCACAGGAAAATGACTACACCTTC. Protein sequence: CASSESQENDYTF.

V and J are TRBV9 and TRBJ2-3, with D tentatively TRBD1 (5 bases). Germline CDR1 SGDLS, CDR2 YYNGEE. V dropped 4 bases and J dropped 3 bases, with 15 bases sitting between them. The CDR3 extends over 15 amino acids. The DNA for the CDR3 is TGTGCCAGCAGCCTCAGGGCACATGGAACAGATACGCAGTATTTT. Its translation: CASSLRAHGTDTQYF.

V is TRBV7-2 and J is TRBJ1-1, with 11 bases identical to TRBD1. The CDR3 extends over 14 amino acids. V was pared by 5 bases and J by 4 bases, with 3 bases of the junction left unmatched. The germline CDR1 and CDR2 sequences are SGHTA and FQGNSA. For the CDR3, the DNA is TGTGCCAGCAGCCAGGGACAGGGGGGCACTGAAGCTTTCTTT. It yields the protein CASSQGQGGTEAFF.

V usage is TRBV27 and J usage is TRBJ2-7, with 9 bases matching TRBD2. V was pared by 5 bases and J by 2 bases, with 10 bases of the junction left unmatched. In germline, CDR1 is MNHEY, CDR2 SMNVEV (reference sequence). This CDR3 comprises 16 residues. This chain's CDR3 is CASSPPGRGGAYEQYF. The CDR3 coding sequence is TGTGCCAGCAGTCCCCCAGGGCGGGGGGGGGCCTACGAGCAGTACTTC.

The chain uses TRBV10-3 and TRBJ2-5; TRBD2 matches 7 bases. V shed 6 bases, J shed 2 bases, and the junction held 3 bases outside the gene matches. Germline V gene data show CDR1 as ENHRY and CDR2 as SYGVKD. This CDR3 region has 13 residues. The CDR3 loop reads CAIRNGGQETQYF. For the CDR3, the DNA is TGTGCCATCAGGAACGGGGGGCAAGAGACCCAGTACTTC.

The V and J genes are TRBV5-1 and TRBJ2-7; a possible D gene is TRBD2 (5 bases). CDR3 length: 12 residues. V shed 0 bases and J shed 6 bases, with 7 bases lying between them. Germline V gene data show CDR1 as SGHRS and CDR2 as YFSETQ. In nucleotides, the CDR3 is TGCGCCAGCAGCTTGGGAGGGATCGAGCAGTACTTC. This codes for CASSLGGIEQYF.

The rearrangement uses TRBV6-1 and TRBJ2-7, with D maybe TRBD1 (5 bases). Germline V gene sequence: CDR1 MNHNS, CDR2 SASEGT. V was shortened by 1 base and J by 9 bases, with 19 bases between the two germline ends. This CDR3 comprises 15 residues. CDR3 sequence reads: CASSEGVTLSRGQYF. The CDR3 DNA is TGTGCCAGCAGTGAAGGCGTGACCCTAAGTAGGGGGCAGTACTTC.

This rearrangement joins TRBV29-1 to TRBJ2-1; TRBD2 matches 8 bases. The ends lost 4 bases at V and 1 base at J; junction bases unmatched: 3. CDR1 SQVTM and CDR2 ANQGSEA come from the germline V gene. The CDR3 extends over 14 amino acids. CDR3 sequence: CSVGRGGSYNEQFF. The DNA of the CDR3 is TGCAGCGTTGGCCGGGGGGGATCCTACAATGAGCAGTTCTTC.

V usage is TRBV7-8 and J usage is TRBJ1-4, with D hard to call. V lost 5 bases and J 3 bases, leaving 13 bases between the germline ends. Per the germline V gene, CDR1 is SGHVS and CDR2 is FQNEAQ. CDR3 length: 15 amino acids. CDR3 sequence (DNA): TGTGCCAGCAGCGAACGTGAGGGCTCTAATGAAAAACTGTTTTTT. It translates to CASSEREGSNEKLFF.

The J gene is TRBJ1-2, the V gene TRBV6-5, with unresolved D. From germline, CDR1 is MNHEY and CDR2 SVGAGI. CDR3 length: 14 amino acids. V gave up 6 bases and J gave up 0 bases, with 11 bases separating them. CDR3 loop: CASSPPGANYGYTF. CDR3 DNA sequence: TGTGCCAGCAGCCCCCCTGGAGCTAACTATGGCTACACCTTC.

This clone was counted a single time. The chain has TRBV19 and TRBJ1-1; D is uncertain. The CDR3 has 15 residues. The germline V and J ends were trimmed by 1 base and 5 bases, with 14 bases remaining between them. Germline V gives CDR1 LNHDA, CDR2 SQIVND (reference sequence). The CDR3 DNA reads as TGTGCCAGTAGTATAGGTGCCCCCGGCGGGACTGAAGCTTTCTTT. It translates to CASSIGAPGGTEAFF.

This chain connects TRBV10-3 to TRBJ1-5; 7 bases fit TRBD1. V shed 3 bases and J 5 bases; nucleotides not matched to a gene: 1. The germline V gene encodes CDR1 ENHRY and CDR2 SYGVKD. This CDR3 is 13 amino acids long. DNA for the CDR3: TGTGCCATCAGTGATACAGGGGATCAGCCCCAGCATTTT. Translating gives CAISDTGDQPQHF.

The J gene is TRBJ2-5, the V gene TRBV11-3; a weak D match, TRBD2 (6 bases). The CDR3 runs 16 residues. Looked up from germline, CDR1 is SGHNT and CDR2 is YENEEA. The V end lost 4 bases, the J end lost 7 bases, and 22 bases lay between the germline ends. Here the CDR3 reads CASSSGGGPNFGTQYF. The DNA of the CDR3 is TGTGCCAGCAGCTCCGGGGGAGGCCCCAACTTCGGGACCCAGTACTTC.

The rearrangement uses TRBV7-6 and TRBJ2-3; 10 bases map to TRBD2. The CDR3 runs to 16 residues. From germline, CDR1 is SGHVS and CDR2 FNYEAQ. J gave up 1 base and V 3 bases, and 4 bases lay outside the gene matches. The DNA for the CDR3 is TGTGCCAGCAGCTTTAAGCGGGAGGGCGGCACAGATACGCAGTATTTT. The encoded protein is CASSFKREGGTDTQYF. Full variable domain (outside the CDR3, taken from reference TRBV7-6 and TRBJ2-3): GAGVSQSPRYKVTKRGQDVALRCDPISGHVSLYWYRQALGQGPEFLTYFNYEAQQDKSGLPNDRFSAERPEGSISTLTIQRTEQRDSAMYRCASSFKREGGTDTQYFGPGTRLTVL.

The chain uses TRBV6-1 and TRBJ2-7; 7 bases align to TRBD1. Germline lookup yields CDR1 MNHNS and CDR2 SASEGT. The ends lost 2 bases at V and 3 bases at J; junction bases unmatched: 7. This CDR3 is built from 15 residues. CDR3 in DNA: TGTGCCAGCAGTGAAACGGGGACAGAACTCTACGAGCAGTACTTC. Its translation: CASSETGTELYEQYF.